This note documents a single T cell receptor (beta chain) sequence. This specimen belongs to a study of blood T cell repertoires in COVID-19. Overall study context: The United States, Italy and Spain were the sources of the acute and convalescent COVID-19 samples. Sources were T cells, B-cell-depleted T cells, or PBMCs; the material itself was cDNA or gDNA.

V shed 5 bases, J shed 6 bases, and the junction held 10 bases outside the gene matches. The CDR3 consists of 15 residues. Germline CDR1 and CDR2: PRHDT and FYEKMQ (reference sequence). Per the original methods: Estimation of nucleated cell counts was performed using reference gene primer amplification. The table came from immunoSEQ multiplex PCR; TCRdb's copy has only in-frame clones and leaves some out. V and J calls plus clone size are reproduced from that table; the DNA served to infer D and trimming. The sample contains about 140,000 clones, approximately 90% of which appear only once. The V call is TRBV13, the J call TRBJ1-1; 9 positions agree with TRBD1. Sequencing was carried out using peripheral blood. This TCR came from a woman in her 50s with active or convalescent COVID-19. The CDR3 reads CASSPRGQGLPEAFF. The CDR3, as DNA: TGTGCCAGCAGCCCTCGGGGACAGGGCTTACCTGAAGCTTTCTTT.